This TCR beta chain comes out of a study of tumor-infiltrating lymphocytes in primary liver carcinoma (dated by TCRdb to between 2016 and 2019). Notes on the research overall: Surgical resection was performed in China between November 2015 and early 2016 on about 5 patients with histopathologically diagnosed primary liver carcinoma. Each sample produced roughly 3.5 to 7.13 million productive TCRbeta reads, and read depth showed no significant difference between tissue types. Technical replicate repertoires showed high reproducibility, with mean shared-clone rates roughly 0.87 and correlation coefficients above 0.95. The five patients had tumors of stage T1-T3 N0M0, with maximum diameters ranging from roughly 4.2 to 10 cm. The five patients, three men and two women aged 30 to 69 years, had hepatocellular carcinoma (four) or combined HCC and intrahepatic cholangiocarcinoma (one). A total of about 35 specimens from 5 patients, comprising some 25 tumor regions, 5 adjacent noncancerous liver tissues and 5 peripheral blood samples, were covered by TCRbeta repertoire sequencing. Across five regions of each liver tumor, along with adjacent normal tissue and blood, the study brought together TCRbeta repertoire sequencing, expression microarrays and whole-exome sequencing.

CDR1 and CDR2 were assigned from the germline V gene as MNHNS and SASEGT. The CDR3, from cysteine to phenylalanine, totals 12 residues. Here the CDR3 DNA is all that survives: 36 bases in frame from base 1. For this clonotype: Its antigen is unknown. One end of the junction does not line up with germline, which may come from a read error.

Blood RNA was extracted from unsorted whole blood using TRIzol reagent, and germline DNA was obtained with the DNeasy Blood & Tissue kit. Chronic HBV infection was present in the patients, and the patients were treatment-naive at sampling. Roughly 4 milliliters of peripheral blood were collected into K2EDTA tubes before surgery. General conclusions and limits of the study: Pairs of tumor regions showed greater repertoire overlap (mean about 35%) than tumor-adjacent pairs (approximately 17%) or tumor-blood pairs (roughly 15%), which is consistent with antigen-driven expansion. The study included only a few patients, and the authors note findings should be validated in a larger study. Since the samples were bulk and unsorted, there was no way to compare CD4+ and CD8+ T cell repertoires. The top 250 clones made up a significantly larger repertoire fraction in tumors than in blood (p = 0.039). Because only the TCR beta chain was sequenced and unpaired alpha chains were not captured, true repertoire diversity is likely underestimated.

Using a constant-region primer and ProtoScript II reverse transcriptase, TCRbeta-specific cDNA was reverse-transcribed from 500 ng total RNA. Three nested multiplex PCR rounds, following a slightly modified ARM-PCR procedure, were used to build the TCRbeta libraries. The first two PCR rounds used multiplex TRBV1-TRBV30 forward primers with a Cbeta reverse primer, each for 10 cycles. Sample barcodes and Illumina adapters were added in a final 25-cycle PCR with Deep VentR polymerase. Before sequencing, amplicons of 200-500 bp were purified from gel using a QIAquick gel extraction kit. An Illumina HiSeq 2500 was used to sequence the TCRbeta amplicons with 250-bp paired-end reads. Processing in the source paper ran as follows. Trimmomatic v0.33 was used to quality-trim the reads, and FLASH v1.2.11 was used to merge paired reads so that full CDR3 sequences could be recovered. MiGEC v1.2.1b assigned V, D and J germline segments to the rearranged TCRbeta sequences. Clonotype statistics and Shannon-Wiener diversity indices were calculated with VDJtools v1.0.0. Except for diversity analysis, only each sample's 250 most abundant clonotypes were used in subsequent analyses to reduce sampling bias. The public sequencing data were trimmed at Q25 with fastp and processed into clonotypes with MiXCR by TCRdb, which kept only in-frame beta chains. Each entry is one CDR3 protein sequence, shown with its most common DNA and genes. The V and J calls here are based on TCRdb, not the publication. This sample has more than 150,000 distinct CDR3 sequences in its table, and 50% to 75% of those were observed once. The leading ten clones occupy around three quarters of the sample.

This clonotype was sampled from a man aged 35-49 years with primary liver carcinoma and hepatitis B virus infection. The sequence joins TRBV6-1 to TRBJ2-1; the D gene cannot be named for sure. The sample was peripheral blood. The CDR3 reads CASSESSDEQSF. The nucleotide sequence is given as TGTGCCAGCAGTGAGAGCAGCGACGAACAGTCCTTC.